This TCR beta chain appears in the sequencing data of a study of blood T cell repertoires in COVID-19 (dated by TCRdb to about 2020). In the study overall: Samples covering the acute and convalescent phases of COVID-19 were provided by collaborators in the United States, Italy and Spain. The material from the prospective study consisted of cDNA or gDNA derived from T cells, B-cell-depleted T cells, or PBMCs. Deeply sampled blood TCRbeta repertoires from subjects exposed to, actively infected with, or recovered from COVID-19 were included in the dataset. The repertoires were released in a freely available public database intended as a resource for research on the immune response to SARS-CoV-2. Samples came from the ongoing ImmuneRACE study (first 160 participants) plus 1,254 subjects from 6 global collaborators. A de-identified subject ID, COVID-19 status, age in years and sex were almost always included in the sample metadata. Where available, HLA class I and class II types were taken from metadata supplied by the sample provider and were not determined by assay-based typing.

The collaborating institutions used their own protocols to collect whole blood in K2EDTA tubes. Collaborator samples were shipped for TCRbeta analysis as frozen whole blood, isolated PBMCs, or DNA extracted from either sample type. This clone appeared a single time. Its cognate antigen has yet to be identified. No clone much larger than this one lies a single base away; base qualities are absent. Broader findings and caveats from the paper: The amount of clinical and demographic metadata varied by source and participant and was provided uncurated.

The immunoSEQ Assay, a bias-controlled multiplex PCR, was used to amplify TCRbeta CDR3 regions from genomic DNA. Regarding the original processing steps: Nucleated cell counts per sample were estimated from amplification of reference gene primers within the assay. Sequence reads were collapsed and filtered to measure the absolute abundance of every unique TCRbeta CDR3 rearrangement. For each sample, productive Simpson clonality was calculated as the square root of Simpson's diversity index over productive rearrangements. As stored in TCRdb, this immuneACCESS dataset retains in-frame rearrangements with V and J assigned. A fraction of the clones does not appear; measured against another copy, unresolved V genes explain less than half of the discrepancy, and the remainder lacks a known reason. That table furnishes V, J and clone size, whereas the DNA furnished D and trimming. The sample table records about 150,000 clones; more than 65% of these occur just once. The ten largest clones add up to approximately 9.7% of the sample.

The CDR3, cysteine through phenylalanine, is 13 amino acids long. Solely the CDR3 DNA is kept, with 39 bases framed from the first base. V is clipped by 3 bases and J by 9 bases, and the sequence between their germline boundaries is 12 bases long. In the germline V gene, CDR1 corresponds to SGHNT and CDR2 to YENEEA. Rearrangement joined TRBV11-3 to TRBJ2-4; TRBD1 might be the D gene, on 5 matching bases. This sequence was found in a woman aged 45-65 years with acute or convalescent COVID-19. What was sequenced was peripheral blood. The sequence in DNA is TGTGCCAGCAGCTTCGAGGACAATACCATTCAGTACTTC. Translation gives CASSFEDNTIQYF.